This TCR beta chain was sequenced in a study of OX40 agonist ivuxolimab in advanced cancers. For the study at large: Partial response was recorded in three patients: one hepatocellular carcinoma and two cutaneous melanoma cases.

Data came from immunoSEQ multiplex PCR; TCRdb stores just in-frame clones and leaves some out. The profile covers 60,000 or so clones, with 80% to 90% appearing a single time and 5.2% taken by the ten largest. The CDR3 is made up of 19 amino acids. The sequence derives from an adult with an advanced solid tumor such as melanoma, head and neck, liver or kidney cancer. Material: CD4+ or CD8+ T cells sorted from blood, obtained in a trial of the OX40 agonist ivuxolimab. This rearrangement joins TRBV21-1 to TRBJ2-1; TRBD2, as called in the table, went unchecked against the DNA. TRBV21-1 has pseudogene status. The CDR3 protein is CASSKDFGTSGSLLYEQFF. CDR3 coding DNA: TGTGCCAGCAGCAAAGATTTCGGGACTAGCGGGAGCCTGCTATATGAGCAGTTCTTC.